This T cell receptor beta chain was profiled in a study of T cell responses to AZD1222 COVID-19 vaccine. Findings and caveats of the study: Only a handful of AZD1222 recipients were seropositive at baseline. Recipients of two AZD1222 doses showed rising Spike-specific TCR breadth and depth.

Details on this clone: The target antigen is unknown.

Clones were read by immunoSEQ multiplex PCR, and TCRdb kept only the in-frame ones, dropping some. Among approximately 110,000 clones listed, 80% to 85% were seen once. Trimming removed 6 bases from V and 5 bases from J; junction bases left unmatched: 9. Germline V CDR1 and CDR2: MDHEN, SYDVKM. CDR3 length equals 15 residues. The TCR was taken from an adult in good health. Sequenced material: peripheral blood, taken on day 0 of AZD1222 vaccination. V and J are TRBV28 and TRBJ2-1, with 8 nucleotides matching TRBD1. CDR3 coding DNA: TGTGCCAGCAGCACTGGACAGGGATATCACAATGAGCAGTTCTTC. It is translated as CASSTGQGYHNEQFF.